This TCR beta chain was profiled in a study of T cells after posttransplantation cyclophosphamide. Study conclusions and caveats: Donor CD8+ memory clones often dominated recipient blood repertoires at later times. Recipient CMV seropositivity and CMV reactivation strongly tracked TRB clonality. Blood and skin or GI T cell repertoires showed limited TRB overlap.

Produced via immunoSEQ multiplex PCR; TCRdb's table is partial and in-frame only. Seen here are 42,000 or so clones, 90% observed once, and the top ten hold 2% to 2.5%. As for this clone: Its specificity is unknown.

V lost 3 bases and J lost 3, with 18 bases in between. The CDR3 runs to 16 residues. Germline V CDR1 and CDR2: SGHRS, YFSETQ. A marrow graft followed busulfan-fludarabine conditioning, with cyclophosphamide on days +3 and +4. The origin of this receptor is a male patient in his sixties who received an allogeneic stem cell transplant from a related donor and was CMV-positive. Some T cells may trace back to the graft donor. This chain connects TRBV5-1 to TRBJ1-2; D is possibly TRBD1 (5 bases). Source: PBMCs, taken around 67 days after allogeneic stem cell transplant with posttransplant cyclophosphamide. The CDR3 bases are TGCGCCAGCAGCTGGGGTATGGACACCACAGACTATGGCTACACCTTC. This codes for CASSWGMDTTDYGYTF.